The present T cell receptor beta chain was sequenced within a study of T-cell reconstitution after alpha-beta-depleted transplantation in children. This clonotype was seen a handful of times. Trimming took 8 bases from V and 3 from J, leaving 14 bases between them. Germline-derived CDR1 and CDR2 are SGHVS and FQNEAQ. There are 13 residues in the CDR3. Unique molecular identifiers were incorporated when the TCRbeta library was constructed. Each CDR3 protein is one row after TCRdb ran MiXCR on the PCR reads. The data hold more than 550,000 distinct CDR3 sequences, with about 10% observed a single time. The sequence was collected from a human donor who donated a stem cell graft to a child with acute myeloid leukemia. The chain joins TRBV7-8 to TRBJ2-7, with a possible D match to TRBD1 (5 bases). Sample: PBMCs from the stem cell graft donor, taken from the stem cell graft. Written as DNA, the CDR3 is TGTGCCAGCCGGACATCCTCCCACTACGAGCAGTACTTC. Encoded protein: CASRTSSHYEQYF.